This T cell receptor beta chain was identified in a study of Ad26.COV2.S vaccination and SARS-CoV-2 variants. Looked up from germline, CDR1 is SGDLS and CDR2 is YYNGEE. The CDR3 sequence is 16 residues long. J was trimmed by 2 bases and V by 3 bases; bases with no gene match: 6. Noted treatment: around 19 received Ad26.COV2.S at low or high dose, single or two shots; roughly five received placebo; per-sample allocation not given. Collection of samples fell on day 63 after the first vaccine or placebo injection. TCRdb's table, derived via immunoSEQ multiplex PCR, lists solely in-frame clones and lacks some. Among roughly 300,000 clones listed, about 89% were seen once.

This specimen was peripheral blood, taken in a trial of Ad26.COV2.S vaccine versus placebo. This chain links TRBV9 with TRBJ2-3; 10 bases match TRBD2. This TCR was recovered from a person between 18 and 65 years old who received the Ad26.COV2.S COVID-19 vaccine or a placebo. CDR3: CASSGAAGGITDTQYF. DNA for the CDR3: TGTGCCAGCAGCGGCGCAGCGGGAGGGATCACAGATACGCAGTATTTT.